One sample yielded the 17 T cell receptor beta chains listed below, sequenced in a study of CD8 T cells in ankylosing spondylitis. TCRdb redid the calling of the 5' RACE reads with MiXCR, one entry per CDR3 protein. The sample carries under 300,000 distinct CDR3 sequences, around 10% recorded once. Sequenced: blood, either unsorted or a sorted T cell fraction (not recorded which). The receptor set was obtained from a male donor with ankylosing spondylitis or in good health (not recorded which).

At least ten counts were recorded for this clonotype. V usage is TRBV5-1 and J usage is TRBJ2-3; no clear D gene. V was pared by 2 bases and J by 6 bases, with 7 bases between. Germline lookup yields CDR1 SGHRS and CDR2 YFSETQ. The CDR3 extends over 12 amino acids. CDR3 sequence: CASSFRADTQYF. CDR3 nucleotides: TGCGCCAGCAGCTTTAGGGCGGATACGCAGTATTTT. Based on the CDR3 plus reference TRBV5-1 and TRBJ2-3, the full variable domain is KAGVTQTPRYLIKTRGQQVTLSCSPISGHRSVSWYQQTPGQGLQFLFEYFSETQRNKGNFPGRFSGRQFSNSRSEMNVSTLELGDSALYLCASSFRADTQYFGPGTRLTVL.

This clonotype has ten or more counts. The chain links TRBV5-6 to TRBJ2-5, with no clear D. Germline assignment: CDR1 SGHDT and CDR2 YYEEEE. The CDR3 contains 13 residues. Trimming shortened V by 3 bases and J by 2 bases, and 8 bases separated the two germline ends. The CDR3 protein is CASSSVPQETQYF. For the CDR3, the DNA is TGTGCCAGCAGCTCTGTACCACAAGAGACCCAGTACTTC.

There are many counts of this clonotype. Here the CDR3 DNA reads TGCGCCAGCAAGCGCGGGGAGAGCTCCTACAATGAGCAGTTCTTC. This encodes CASKRGESSYNEQFF. J is TRBJ2-1 and V is TRBV5-1; possibly TRBD2 for D (6 bases). CDR1 is SGHRS, CDR2 YFSETQ, per germline. Trimming took off 6 bases at V and 0 bases at J, with 13 bases between the two ends. This CDR3 comprises 15 residues. Variable domain in full (rest from reference TRBV5-1 and TRBJ2-1): KAGVTQTPRYLIKTRGQQVTLSCSPISGHRSVSWYQQTPGQGLQFLFEYFSETQRNKGNFPGRFSGRQFSNSRSEMNVSTLELGDSALYLCASKRGESSYNEQFFGPGTRLTVL.

The genes are TRBV27 and TRBJ2-1; no reliable D call. CDR1 is MNHEY and CDR2 is SMNVEV in the germline V gene (reference sequence). This CDR3 has 14 residues. With 5 bases removed from V and 1 base from J, the gap between germline ends came to 9 bases. CDR3 DNA sequence: TGTGCCAGCAGTGCATCCTCTTCCTACAATGAGCAGTTCTTC. Its translation is CASSASSSYNEQFF.

There are many counts of this clonotype. This chain joins TRBV7-2 and TRBJ1-4, with TRBD1 matching 8 bases. CDR1 and CDR2 (germline): SGHTA, FQGNSA. The trim removed 5 bases at V and 3 bases at J, leaving 8 bases unmatched. The CDR3 has 16 residues. DNA for the CDR3: TGTGCCAGCAGCCCCGGACACAGGGGGGCTAATGAAAAACTGTTTTTT. Translation gives CASSPGHRGANEKLFF.

The table lists this clonotype with many counts. This sequence joins TRBV28 and TRBJ1-2; D gene uncertain. V was trimmed by 6 bases and J by 5 bases, leaving 13 bases between them. The CDR3 runs 13 residues. Germline V CDR1 and CDR2: MDHEN, SYDVKM. This CDR3 reads CASSQTARYGYTF. For the CDR3, the DNA is TGTGCCAGCAGCCAAACAGCGAGGTATGGCTACACCTTC.

This clonotype has more than one count but fewer than ten. This chain joins TRBV27 and TRBJ1-5; 9 nucleotides line up with TRBD1. Germline trimming cut 6 bases from V and 5 bases from J; bases unmatched to any gene: 8. The germline gives CDR1 MNHEY, CDR2 SMNVEV (reference sequence). The CDR3 contains 15 residues. The CDR3 DNA is TGTGCCAGCAGACGGACAGGGGACGGCTATCAGCCCCAGCATTTT. Encoded protein: CASRRTGDGYQPQHF.

This chain uses TRBV12-3 or TRBV12-4 with TRBJ1-1, with D possibly being TRBD1 (6 bases). V was pared by 3 bases and J by 5 bases, with 13 bases between. CDR3 length: 14 amino acids. The CDR3 protein is CASSLTGPQTEAFF. The DNA for the CDR3 is TGTGCCAGCAGTTTGACAGGCCCCCAGACTGAAGCTTTCTTT.

This clonotype was counted a few times. This rearrangement joins TRBV5-1 to TRBJ1-1, with TRBD1 matching over 7 bases. This CDR3 has 14 residues. V lost 3 bases to trimming and J lost 3 bases; unmatched junction nucleotides: 5. Germline CDR1 and CDR2: SGHRS and YFSETQ. CDR3 DNA sequence: TGCGCCAGCAGCTACAGGGGAGTGGACACTGAAGCTTTCTTT. It translates to CASSYRGVDTEAFF.

This clonotype has ten or more counts. V usage is TRBV20-1 and J usage is TRBJ1-5; D unresolved. Germline lookup yields CDR1 DFQATT and CDR2 SNEGSKA (reference sequence). CDR3 length: 12 residues. V dropped 3 bases and J dropped 0 bases, with 3 bases sitting between them. The CDR3 DNA reads TGCAGTGCTAGTTATAGCAATCAGCCCCAGCATTTT. Protein sequence: CSASYSNQPQHF.

The DNA of the CDR3 is TGTGCCAGCAGTACGGAGCGGGTTACCGGGGAGCTGTTTTTT. Its protein product is CASSTERVTGELFF. The chain combines TRBV6-1 with TRBJ2-2; the D gene is possibly TRBD2 (6 bases). Looked up from germline, CDR1 is MNHNS and CDR2 is SASEGT. Trimming took 5 bases from V and 5 from J, leaving 12 bases between them. CDR3 size: 14 residues.

The table lists this clonotype with many counts. The CDR3 spells CASSQTGYHAETQYF. DNA of the CDR3: TGTGCCAGCAGCCAGACGGGGTATCACGCGGAGACCCAGTACTTC. The rearrangement links TRBV4-2 to TRBJ2-5, with D maybe TRBD2 (5 bases). The V end was cut by 3 bases, the J end by 5 bases, with 16 bases between. Germline V CDR1 and CDR2: LGHNA, YNFKEQ. This CDR3 spans 15 amino acids.

This chain connects TRBV5-1 to TRBJ2-7, with 10 nucleotides matching TRBD1. CDR3 length: 16 amino acids. Unmatched junction bases numbered 16, after V lost 9 bases and J lost 4 bases. The germline V gene encodes CDR1 SGHRS and CDR2 YFSETQ. CDR3 nucleotide sequence: TGCGCCACTGCGACCGGGACAGGGGAAGAGCTGTACGAGCAGTACTTC. Translating gives CATATGTGEELYEQYF.

The table lists this clonotype with many counts. The CDR3 region is CASSNVNSKTQYF. DNA of the CDR3: TGCGCCAGCAGTAATGTGAATTCGAAGACCCAGTACTTC. The chain joins TRBV5-1 to TRBJ2-5; D uncertain. This CDR3 is 13 amino acids long. The V gene's germline CDR1 is SGHRS and CDR2 YFSETQ. V was clipped by 5 bases and J by 6 bases, with 14 bases between them.

The chain links TRBV5-1 to TRBJ2-7; tentative D call: TRBD2 (5 bases). Per the germline V gene, CDR1 is SGHRS and CDR2 is YFSETQ. This CDR3 region has 12 residues. Trimming took off 8 bases at V and 5 bases at J, with 14 bases between the two ends. The CDR3 loop reads CASSYEADEQYF. The CDR3 DNA reads as TGCGCCAGTTCGTATGAAGCGGACGAGCAGTACTTC.

This clonotype was recorded many times. The rearrangement uses TRBV6-5 and TRBJ1-2; weak D call: TRBD1 (5 bases). This CDR3 spans 13 amino acids. CDR1 is MNHEY, CDR2 SVGAGI, per germline. V dropped 5 bases and J dropped 2 bases, with 9 bases sitting between them. The CDR3 reads CASSRDGNYGYTF. DNA of the CDR3: TGTGCCAGCAGTAGGGACGGAAACTATGGCTACACCTTC.

In its sample, this clonotype was seen many times. V gene TRBV6-4 combines with J gene TRBJ1-2; unclear D gene. CDR1 is MRHNA and CDR2 is SNTAGT in the germline V gene. The CDR3 consists of 13 residues. Trimming took off 5 bases at V and 7 bases at J, with 14 bases between the two ends. CDR3 coding DNA: TGTGCCAGCAGTAGGACCGCTTTGTCTGGCTACACCTTC. Its translation is CASSRTALSGYTF.